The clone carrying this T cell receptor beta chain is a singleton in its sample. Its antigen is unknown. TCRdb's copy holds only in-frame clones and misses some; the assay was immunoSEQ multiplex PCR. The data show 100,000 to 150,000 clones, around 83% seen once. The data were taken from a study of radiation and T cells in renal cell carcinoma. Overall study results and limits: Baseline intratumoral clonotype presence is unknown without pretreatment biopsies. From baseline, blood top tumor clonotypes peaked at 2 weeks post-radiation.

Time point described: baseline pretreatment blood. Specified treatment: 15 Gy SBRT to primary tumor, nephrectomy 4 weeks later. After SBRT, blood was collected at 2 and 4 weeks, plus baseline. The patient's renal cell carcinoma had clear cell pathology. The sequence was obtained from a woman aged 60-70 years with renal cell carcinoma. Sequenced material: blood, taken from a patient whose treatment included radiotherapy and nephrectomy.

The CDR3, as DNA: TGTGCCAGCAGCCAAGGGACAGTGGACAACACTGAAGCTTTCTTT. It yields the protein CASSQGTVDNTEAFF. The chain links TRBV4-2 to TRBJ1-1; the D gene is possibly TRBD1 (6 bases). The germline V gene has CDR1 LGHNA and CDR2 YNFKEQ. V was clipped by 1 base and J by 2 bases, with 11 bases between them. The CDR3 loop spans 15 amino acids.